This TCR beta chain was found in a study of blood T cell repertoires in COVID-19. Study summary: There were acute and convalescent COVID-19 samples, and they came from the United States, Italy and Spain. From T cells, B-cell-depleted T cells, or PBMCs came the material, which was cDNA or gDNA.

Germline CDR1 is GTSNPN and CDR2 is SVGIG (reference sequence). CDR3 size: 11 residues. The V end was cut by 4 bases, the J end by 7 bases, with 8 bases between. Per the study methods: Amplification of reference gene primers provided the estimated nucleated cell counts. Repertoires were generated with immunoSEQ multiplex PCR, while TCRdb's copy carries only in-frame clones and drops some. V, J and clone size are taken as reported in that table, and D and trimming were inferred from the DNA itself. The table shows about 64,000 clones, with 70% to 90% occurring only once. This receptor was obtained from a man in his 70s with acute or convalescent COVID-19. The V gene is TRBV30, the J gene TRBJ2-1; D is uncertain. Source material: peripheral blood. The CDR3 loop reads CAWTDGNEQFF. The CDR3 DNA is TGTGCCTGGACTGACGGGAATGAGCAGTTCTTC.